This paragraph reports one T cell receptor (beta chain). The antigen is unknown. Trimming removed 0 bases at V and 8 bases at J, with 9 bases between. In germline, CDR1 is SGDLS, CDR2 YYNGEE. CDR3 length equals 13 residues. The data stem from a study of T cells in pancreatic ductal adenocarcinoma. Study findings and constraints: Blood clonality (around 0.072) did not differ significantly from tumor (about 0.112).

Profiling relied on immunoSEQ multiplex PCR, and the TCRdb table lists in-frame clones only, not all of them. The table records over 15,000 clones, more than 75% of them present only once. Selected pancreatic ductal adenocarcinoma patients had undergone surgery without neoadjuvant therapy. The receptor's source is a human donor with pancreatic ductal adenocarcinoma. This chain links TRBV9 with TRBJ2-4, with D perhaps assigned TRBD1 or TRBD2 (5 bases each). Sequencing was done on a sample of PBMCs. CDR3 protein: CASSVGGEDIQYF. The CDR3 DNA reads TGTGCCAGCAGCGTAGGAGGGGAAGACATTCAGTACTTC.